These 28 T cell receptor beta chains share one sample of origin, sequenced in a study of CD8+CD57+ T cells in acquired aplastic anemia. Researchers used genomic DNA as the template to profile TCR beta VDJ and CDR3. One entry per CDR3 protein, called by TCRdb with MiXCR from the reads. The table includes some 130,000 distinct CDR3 sequences, around two fifths detected once. Material for sequencing was sorted CD4+, CD8+, or CD8+CD57+ T cells (not recorded which) from PBMCs. The receptors shown here come from a human donor in good health, serving as a control.

The V gene is TRBV10-3, the J gene TRBJ2-7, with D possibly being TRBD1 (6 bases). The ends were cut back, 4 bases at V and 1 base at J, with 11 bases in the middle. This CDR3 is built from 14 residues. The germline V gene encodes CDR1 ENHRY and CDR2 SYGVKD. In DNA, the CDR3 is TGTGCCATCAGTGGAACAGACAGGTCCTACGAGCAGTACTTC. This gives the protein CAISGTDRSYEQYF.

This chain joins TRBV10-3 and TRBJ2-2, with 7 positions matching TRBD2. Trimming cost V 9 bases and J 5 bases; bases outside gene matches: 9. The germline V gene has CDR1 ENHRY and CDR2 SYGVKD. This CDR3 is 14 amino acids long. CDR3 sequence reads: CAMRMSSGTGELFF. Here the CDR3 DNA reads TGTGCCATGAGAATGTCTAGCGGTACCGGGGAGCTGTTTTTT.

This clonotype was seen repeatedly, ten times or more. The rearrangement uses TRBV10-2 and TRBJ1-1; no firm D call. The V gene's germline CDR1 is WSHSY and CDR2 SAAADI. This CDR3 comprises 15 residues. V lost 3 bases to trimming and J lost 4 bases, with 15 bases between them. The CDR3 loop is CASSDRRLVGTEAFF. The CDR3 coding sequence is TGCGCCAGCAGTGACCGCCGTTTGGTGGGCACTGAAGCTTTCTTT.

This clonotype was picked up many times. The CDR3 nucleotides are TGTGCCAGTAGAAACTCCCGGGCCTACACTTCACCCCTCCACTTT. It translates to CASRNSRAYTSPLHF. This chain connects TRBV19 to TRBJ1-6, with no clear D. Deletions cut 6 bases from V and 9 bases from J, with 18 bases between. Germline V gene sequence: CDR1 LNHDA, CDR2 SQIVND (reference sequence). This CDR3 region has 15 residues.

On this clonotype itself: Compared with germline, one end of the junction differs, possibly owing to a read error. The chain links TRBV10-3 to TRBJ1-2; TRBD1 matches 7 bases. CDR1 ENHRY and CDR2 SYGVKD come from the germline V gene. The CDR3 runs to 16 residues. The CDR3 DNA reads TGTCCCATCAGTGAGTCGACTCGGGCAGGGGGCTATGGCTACACCTTC. This translates into CPISESTRAGGYGYTF.

This clonotype was counted ten times or more. The chain joins TRBV5-5 to TRBJ2-3; 8 bases match TRBD2. CDR1 and CDR2 from the germline V gene are SGHKS and YYEKEE (reference sequence). The CDR3 covers 15 residues. The ends lost 1 base at V and 5 bases at J; junction bases unmatched: 6. CDR3 protein: CASSLTGGVGDTQYF. CDR3 bases: TGTGCCAGCAGCTTGACGGGAGGGGTCGGAGATACGCAGTATTTT.

The chain couples TRBV19 to TRBJ1-2; D is uncertain. The CDR3 is made up of 11 amino acids. V was clipped by 1 base and J by 10 bases, with 7 bases between them. Germline V gene sequence: CDR1 LNHDA, CDR2 SQIVND (reference sequence). This CDR3 reads CASSIGPAYTF. Here the CDR3 DNA reads TGTGCCAGTAGTATAGGCCCTGCCTACACCTTC.

This clonotype was found many times. The chain joins TRBV6-1 to TRBJ2-3; D ambiguous. V lost 6 bases and J lost 4, with 8 bases in between. The CDR3 totals 12 residues. The germline CDR1 and CDR2 sequences are MNHNS and SASEGT. CDR3 DNA: TGTGCCAGCAGCCCCGCCTCAGATACGCAGTATTTT. This gives the protein CASSPASDTQYF.

The chain couples TRBV12-3 or TRBV12-4 to TRBJ2-5; D tentatively reads TRBD1 or TRBD2 (7 bases each). The ends were cut back, 3 bases at V and 5 bases at J, with 10 bases in the middle. CDR3 length: 13 amino acids. CDR3 bases: TGTGCCAGCAGTTTCCAGGGGGGGGAGACCCAGTACTTC. Its translation is CASSFQGGETQYF.

This clonotype was detected ten times or more. The chain carries TRBV19 and TRBJ1-1; D remains unclear. This CDR3 has 14 residues. In germline, CDR1 is LNHDA, CDR2 SQIVND (reference sequence). V was pared by 3 bases and J by 4 bases, with 12 bases between. The CDR3 DNA reads as TGTGCCAGTAGTATTCAAATACCGTCCACTGAAGCTTTCTTT. Its protein product is CASSIQIPSTEAFF.

This clonotype was seen only a few times. The V and J genes are TRBV24-1 and TRBJ1-4, with D unclear. Trimming shortened V by 5 bases and J by 5 bases, and 20 bases separated the two germline ends. Germline CDR1 and CDR2: KGHDR and SFDVKD. CDR3 length: 17 amino acids. The CDR3 here is CATSVGIAGGNNEKLFF. CDR3 bases: TGTGCCACCAGTGTAGGAATAGCGGGAGGTAACAATGAAAAACTGTTTTTT.

The genes are TRBV15 and TRBJ2-7; the D is unclear. Germline CDR1 is LNHNV and CDR2 is YYDKDF (reference sequence). CDR3 size: 14 residues. V was pared by 2 bases and J by 5 bases, with 13 bases between. The CDR3 loop reads CATSRKGRYDEQYF. CDR3 nucleotide sequence: TGTGCCACCAGCAGAAAGGGTAGGTATGACGAGCAGTACTTC.

In the case of this clonotype: A clone one base away is much larger, so this may be a read error. The CDR3: CSAGSGEGSYNEQFF. CDR3 bases: TGCAGTGCTGGATCGGGGGAGGGGAGTTACAATGAGCAGTTCTTC. This chain links TRBV20-1 with TRBJ2-1; 7 nucleotides line up with TRBD2. The germline V gene has CDR1 DFQATT and CDR2 SNEGSKA (reference sequence). J lost 4 bases, V lost 5 bases, and 11 bases had no gene match. The CDR3 runs 15 residues.

This clonotype has more than one count but fewer than ten. The rearrangement joins TRBV15 to TRBJ1-2; TRBD1 is a possible D gene (5 bases). Germline V lookup: CDR1 LNHNV, CDR2 YYDKDF (reference sequence). The CDR3 is 14 amino acids. V was cut by 3 bases and J by 4 bases, with 12 bases left in between. The CDR3 region is CATSSYRGSYGYTF. The CDR3 bases are TGTGCCACCAGCAGTTACCGGGGCAGCTATGGCTACACCTTC.

There are many counts of this clonotype. The rearrangement links TRBV12-3 or TRBV12-4 to TRBJ1-1; D gene unclear. The V and J ends lost 7 bases and 3 bases respectively, with 18 bases between them. The CDR3 consists of 15 residues. Here the CDR3 DNA reads TGTGCCAGCAAAATCTCGGGGAGCTTCCACACTGAAGCTTTCTTT. Protein sequence: CASKISGSFHTEAFF.

This clonotype was counted ten times or more. The gene calls are TRBV5-4 and TRBJ2-1; D is uncertain. This CDR3 has 13 residues. Trimming took 2 bases from V and 8 from J, leaving 11 bases between them. CDR1 and CDR2 (germline): SGHNT, YYREEE (reference sequence). The CDR3 bases are TGTGCCAGCAGCTTTCCGCTGGCCCATGAGCAGTTCTTC. Protein product: CASSFPLAHEQFF.

This clonotype has a count of ten or more. The CDR3 is CASSTTRRGNTEAFF. The CDR3 DNA reads TGTGCCAGTAGTACGACCAGGCGAGGGAACACTGAAGCTTTCTTT. The chain combines TRBV19 with TRBJ1-1, with unresolved D. CDR3 size: 15 residues. Germline CDR1 is LNHDA and CDR2 is SQIVND (reference sequence). V was trimmed by 4 bases and J by 1 base, leaving 13 bases between them.

This sequence joins TRBV10-3 and TRBJ2-7, with D perhaps TRBD1 (7 bases). This CDR3 has 14 residues. CDR1 is ENHRY and CDR2 is SYGVKD in the germline V gene. V lost 4 bases, J lost 0 bases, and 10 bases lay in between. The CDR3, as DNA: TGTGCCATCAGTGGCGGGACAGTCTCCTACGAGCAGTACGTC. Translation gives CAISGGTVSYEQYV.

The chain is built from TRBV12-3 or TRBV12-4 and TRBJ2-3; D is unresolved. The CDR3 consists of 10 residues. The V end lost 4 bases, the J end lost 7 bases, and 3 bases lay between the germline ends. The CDR3 DNA reads TGTGCCAGCAGTTCACATACGCAGTATTTT. Protein sequence: CASSSHTQYF.

This clonotype has a count of ten or more. The V call is TRBV15, the J call TRBJ2-3, with D unclear. Trimming pared 0 bases from V and 2 bases from J, leaving 12 bases between. The CDR3 is made up of 16 amino acids. Germline loops: CDR1 LNHNV, CDR2 YYDKDF (reference sequence). The CDR3 nucleotides read TGTGCCACCAGCAGAGACCCCGGGTCACTCACAGATACGCAGTATTTT. As protein: CATSRDPGSLTDTQYF.

This chain links TRBV19 with TRBJ2-7; D might be TRBD1 (6 bases). Trimming removed 10 bases at V and 3 bases at J, with 22 bases between. In germline, CDR1 is LNHDA, CDR2 SQIVND (reference sequence). The CDR3 runs to 15 residues. The CDR3 nucleotides read TGTGCCACCAAATCTACAGGGCAACCGGTCTACGAGCAGTACTTC. Its translation: CATKSTGQPVYEQYF.

This clonotype has a single count. The chain couples TRBV2 to TRBJ2-7; D is ambiguous. Germline V gene lookup returns CDR1 SNHLY and CDR2 FYNNEI. The CDR3 runs to 14 residues. Trimming cost V 10 bases and J 6 bases, with 22 bases left between them. The CDR3 loop reads CATAPLVGVGEQYF. CDR3 sequence (DNA): TGTGCCACCGCCCCCCTGGTGGGCGTAGGCGAGCAGTACTTC.

A word on this clonotype: Sequence at one end of the junction differs from germline and may be a read error. The chain uses TRBV2 and TRBJ1-3, with no clear D. Germline V gives CDR1 SNHLY, CDR2 FYNNEI. The CDR3 runs to 15 residues. CDR3 in DNA: TGTGCCAGCAGTCGAGCGGGGAGCTCTGGAAACGCCATATATTTT. It yields the protein CASSRAGSSGNAIYF.

This chain links TRBV12-3 or TRBV12-4 with TRBJ1-2; the D gene is possibly TRBD1 (5 bases). The length of the CDR3 is 14 residues. V gave up 5 bases and J gave up 5 bases, with 15 bases separating them. The CDR3 sequence: CASSTGTSLYGYTF. The CDR3 region has the DNA TGTGCCAGCAGTACGGGGACTTCGCTTTATGGCTACACCTTC.

This sequence joins TRBV6-2 or TRBV6-3 and TRBJ2-7; 15 nucleotides agree with TRBD2. This CDR3 has 17 amino acids. The germline CDR1 and CDR2 sequences are MNHEY and SVGEGT. Trimming cost V 6 bases and J 1 base; bases outside gene matches: 7. CDR3 residues: CASRPGLAGGTSYEQYF. CDR3 coding DNA: TGTGCCAGCAGACCGGGACTAGCGGGGGGAACGTCCTACGAGCAGTACTTC.

The V call is TRBV3-1, the J call TRBJ2-7; 7 bases map to TRBD2. Germline V gives CDR1 LGHDT, CDR2 YNNKEL (reference sequence). The V gene end was trimmed by 4 bases and the J gene end by 7 bases; junction bases not matched to a gene: 16. This CDR3 contains 16 residues. CDR3 residues: CASSRSTGGALSEQYF. The DNA for the CDR3 is TGTGCCAGCAGCCGATCGACGGGGGGAGCCCTTTCAGAGCAGTACTTC.

This clonotype was observed once. V is TRBV9 and J is TRBJ2-5, with 8 bases that match TRBD2. The germline V gene encodes CDR1 SGDLS and CDR2 YYNGEE. This CDR3 region has 18 residues. V trimming: 2 bases; J trimming: 3 bases; junction bases outside the gene matches: 15. CDR3 in amino acids: CASSVGLRLAGQEETQYF. The CDR3 nucleotides are TGTGCCAGCAGCGTTGGATTGAGGCTAGCGGGTCAGGAAGAGACCCAGTACTTC.

The rearrangement joins TRBV30 to TRBJ1-2; the D gene is possibly TRBD1 (5 bases). The germline V gene encodes CDR1 GTSNPN and CDR2 SVGIG (reference sequence). With 8 bases removed from V and 13 bases from J, the gap between germline ends came to 17 bases. This CDR3 spans 10 amino acids. DNA for the CDR3: TGTGCCGGGGGAAGGAAGTTCTCCACCTTC. Its translation: CAGGRKFSTF.